These T cell receptor beta chains were read from a single sample in a study of cytomegalovirus exposure and HLA in healthy donors. The assay was immunoSEQ multiplex PCR, and TCRdb's table has in-frame clones only and misses some. The profile shows 65,000 to 90,000 clones, around 70% of them singletons. Material: PBMCs. These receptors all come from a woman aged 40 to 49 in good health and CMV-seropositive. Both conserved end residues are part of each CDR3. A D gene is named only where the DNA matches it firmly. Size is stated for part of the rows, as once, few or many counts, or as a class when the clone is expanded.

clone_size,v_call,d_call,j_call,cdr3_aa,cdr3_nt
.,TRBV7-8,.,TRBJ1-4,CASSLRYGTVNEKLFF,TGTGCCAGCAGCTTAAGGTACGGGACTGTTAATGAAAAACTGTTTTTT
.,TRBV11-3,TRBD1,TRBJ1-5,CASNYDRGHQPQHF,TGTGCCAGCAACTACGACAGGGGGCATCAGCCCCAGCATTTT
.,TRBV4-1,.,TRBJ2-5,CASRGSSGETQYF,TGCGCCAGCAGAGGGAGTTCCGGGGAGACCCAGTACTTC
few,TRBV6-1,TRBD1,TRBJ1-1,CASGQGRYTEAFF,TGTGCCAGTGGACAGGGGCGCTACACTGAAGCTTTCTTT
.,TRBV6-6,TRBD1,TRBJ2-7,CASSPILGQGVEQYF,TGTGCCAGCAGTCCTATCCTAGGACAGGGGGTCGAGCAGTACTTC
.,TRBV4-1,TRBD1,TRBJ1-2,CASSQPGQGGYGYTF,TGCGCCAGCAGCCAACCGGGACAGGGAGGCTATGGCTACACCTTC
.,TRBV30,TRBD1,TRBJ2-7,CAWTTGTGRRDRQYF,TGTGCCTGGACGACAGGGACAGGGAGACGGGATCGGCAGTACTTC
.,TRBV29-1,.,TRBJ1-4,CSVGVQGVNEKLFF,TGCAGCGTTGGGGTACAGGGCGTAAATGAAAAACTGTTTTTT
few,TRBV30,.,TRBJ1-3,CAWSVLPGTGNTIYF,TGTGCCTGGAGTGTTCTCCCGGGGACTGGAAACACCATATATTTT
.,TRBV28,.,TRBJ1-2,CASSPTANYGYTF,TGTGCCAGCAGCCCAACAGCTAACTATGGCTACACCTTC
.,TRBV5-4,TRBD2,TRBJ2-7,CASSLSSGRVRAYEQYF,TGTGCCAGCAGCTTGTCTAGCGGGAGGGTCCGCGCCTACGAGCAGTACTTC
few,TRBV5-6,.,TRBJ2-5,CASSFSGIPETQYF,TGTGCCAGCAGCTTCAGTGGCATCCCAGAGACCCAGTACTTC
.,TRBV18,TRBD1,TRBJ1-1,CASSPSRDRINTEAFF,TGTGCCAGCTCACCGTCCCGGGACAGGATTAACACTGAAGCTTTCTTT
.,TRBV5-4,TRBD2,TRBJ2-1,CASTSSGGLRYNEQFF,TGTGCCAGCACCTCTTCGGGGGGGCTGCGCTACAATGAGCAGTTCTTC
few,TRBV20-1,.,TRBJ1-1,CSARANTEAFF,TGCAGTGCTAGGGCGAACACTGAAGCTTTCTTT
.,TRBV29-1,.,TRBJ1-5,CIIRDNNNQHQHF,TGCATCATTCGGGACAACAACAATCAGCACCAGCATTTT
once,TRBV6-5,.,TRBJ1-5,CASSRMYSSAQHF,TGTGCCAGCAGCCGCATGTATTCTTCGGCCCAGCATTTT